One TCR beta chain is described in this entry. The antigen is not known. The repertoire was sequenced with immunoSEQ multiplex PCR; TCRdb's copy has only in-frame clones and lacks some. The sample has more than 45,000 clones, 60% to 85% seen once; the top ten hold just over 3%. The source of the sample is a study of vaccination effects on CD4 cells after COVID-19. Background on the study: In the ViraFEST assay, antigen-specific CD4+ clonotypes were identified by expansion after peptide-pool stimulation.

V was cut by 5 bases and J by 10 bases, with 11 bases left in between. The germline V gene has CDR1 MNHEY and CDR2 SVGEGT. This CDR3 spans 11 amino acids. Culture proceeded for nine to ten days, and CD4+ T cells were then isolated. Sequenced material: CD4+ T cells from PBMCs cultured without peptide, taken before COVID-19 vaccination. The sequence was collected from a human donor who received a COVID-19 vaccine. V and J are TRBV6-2 or TRBV6-3 and TRBJ1-1; no clear D gene. The CDR3 here is CASSDFRAAFF. DNA of the CDR3: TGTGCCAGCAGTGACTTTCGGGCAGCTTTCTTT.